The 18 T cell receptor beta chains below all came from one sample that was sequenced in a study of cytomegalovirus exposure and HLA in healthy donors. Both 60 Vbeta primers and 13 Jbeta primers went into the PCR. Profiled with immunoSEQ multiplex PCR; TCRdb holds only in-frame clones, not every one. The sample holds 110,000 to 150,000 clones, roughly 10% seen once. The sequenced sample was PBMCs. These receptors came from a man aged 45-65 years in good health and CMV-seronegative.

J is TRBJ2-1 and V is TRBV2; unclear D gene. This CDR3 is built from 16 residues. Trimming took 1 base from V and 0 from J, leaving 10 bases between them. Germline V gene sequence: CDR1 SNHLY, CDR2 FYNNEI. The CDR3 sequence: CASSEGLVSSYNEQFF. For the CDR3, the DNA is TGTGCCAGCAGTGAAGGACTCGTGAGCTCCTACAATGAGCAGTTCTTC.

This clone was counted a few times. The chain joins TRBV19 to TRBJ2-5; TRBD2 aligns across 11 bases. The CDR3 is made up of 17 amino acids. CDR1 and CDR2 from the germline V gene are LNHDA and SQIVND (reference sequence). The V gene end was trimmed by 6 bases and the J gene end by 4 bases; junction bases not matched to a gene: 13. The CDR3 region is CASSPRGTSGRGETQYF. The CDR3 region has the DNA TGTGCCAGTAGCCCAAGAGGGACTAGCGGACGGGGAGAGACCCAGTACTTC.

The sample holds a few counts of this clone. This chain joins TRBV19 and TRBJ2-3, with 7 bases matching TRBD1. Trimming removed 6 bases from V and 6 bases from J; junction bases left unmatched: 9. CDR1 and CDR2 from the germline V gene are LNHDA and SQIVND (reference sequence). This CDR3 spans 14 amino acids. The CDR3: CASRRTGDPDTQYF. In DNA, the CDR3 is TGTGCCAGTAGACGTACAGGGGATCCCGATACGCAGTATTTT.

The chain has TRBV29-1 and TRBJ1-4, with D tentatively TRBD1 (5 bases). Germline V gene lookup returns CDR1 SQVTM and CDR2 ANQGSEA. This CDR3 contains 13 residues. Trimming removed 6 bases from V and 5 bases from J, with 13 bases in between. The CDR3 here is CSVGGDDNEKLFF. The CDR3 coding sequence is TGCAGCGTCGGCGGGGACGACAATGAAAAACTGTTTTTT.

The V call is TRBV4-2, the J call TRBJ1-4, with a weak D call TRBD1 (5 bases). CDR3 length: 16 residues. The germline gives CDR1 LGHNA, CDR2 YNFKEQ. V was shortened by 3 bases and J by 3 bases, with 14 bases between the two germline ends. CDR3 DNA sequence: TGTGCCAGCAGCCACCCAACAGGTGCCCCTAATGAAAAACTGTTTTTT. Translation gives CASSHPTGAPNEKLFF.

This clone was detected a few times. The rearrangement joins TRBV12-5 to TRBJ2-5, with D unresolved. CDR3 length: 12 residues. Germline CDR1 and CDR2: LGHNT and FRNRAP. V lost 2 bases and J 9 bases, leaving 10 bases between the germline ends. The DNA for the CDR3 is TGTGCTAGTGGTTTGACCCCCCCGGCCCAGTACTTC. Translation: CASGLTPPAQYF.

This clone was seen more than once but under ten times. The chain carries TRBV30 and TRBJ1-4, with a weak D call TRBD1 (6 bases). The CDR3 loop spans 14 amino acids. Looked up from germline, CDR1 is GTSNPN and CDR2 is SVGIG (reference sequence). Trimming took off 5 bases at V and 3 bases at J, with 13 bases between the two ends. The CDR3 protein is CAWSPGASNEKLFF. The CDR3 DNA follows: TGTGCCTGGTCCCCAGGGGCCTCTAATGAAAAACTGTTTTTT.

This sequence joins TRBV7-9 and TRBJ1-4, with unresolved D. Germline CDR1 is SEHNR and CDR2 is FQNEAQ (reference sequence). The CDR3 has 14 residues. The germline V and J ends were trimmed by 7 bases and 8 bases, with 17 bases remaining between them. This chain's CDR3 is CASTRHGSKEKLFF. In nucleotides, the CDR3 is TGTGCCAGCACCCGACATGGGTCGAAGGAAAAACTGTTTTTT.

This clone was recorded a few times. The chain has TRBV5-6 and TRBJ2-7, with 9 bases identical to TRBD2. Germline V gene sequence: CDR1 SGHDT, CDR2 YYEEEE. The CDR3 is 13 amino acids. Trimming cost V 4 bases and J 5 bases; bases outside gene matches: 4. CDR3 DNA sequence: TGTGCCAGCAGCGTCCCTAGCGGGGACGAGCAGTACTTC. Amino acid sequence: CASSVPSGDEQYF.

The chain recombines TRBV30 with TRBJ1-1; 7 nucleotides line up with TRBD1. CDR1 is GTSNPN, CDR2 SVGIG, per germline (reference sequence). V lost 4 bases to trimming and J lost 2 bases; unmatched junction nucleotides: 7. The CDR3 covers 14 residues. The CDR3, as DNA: TGTGCCTGGACCATCGGGACAGTTAACACTGAAGCTTTCTTT. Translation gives CAWTIGTVNTEAFF.

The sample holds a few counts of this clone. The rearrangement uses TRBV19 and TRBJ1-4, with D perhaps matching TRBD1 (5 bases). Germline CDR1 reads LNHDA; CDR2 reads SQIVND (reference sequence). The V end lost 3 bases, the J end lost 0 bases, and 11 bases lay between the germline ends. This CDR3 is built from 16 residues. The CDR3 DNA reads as TGTGCCAGTAGTATCGGGGGAACTGCAACTAATGAAAAACTGTTTTTT. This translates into CASSIGGTATNEKLFF.

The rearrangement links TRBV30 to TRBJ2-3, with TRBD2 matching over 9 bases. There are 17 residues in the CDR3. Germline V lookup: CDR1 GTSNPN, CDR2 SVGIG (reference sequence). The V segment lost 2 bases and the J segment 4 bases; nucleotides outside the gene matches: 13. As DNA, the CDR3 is TGTGCCTGGAGTAGGGCGGGAGGGCCCGGTCTGGCAGATACGCAGTATTTT. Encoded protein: CAWSRAGGPGLADTQYF.

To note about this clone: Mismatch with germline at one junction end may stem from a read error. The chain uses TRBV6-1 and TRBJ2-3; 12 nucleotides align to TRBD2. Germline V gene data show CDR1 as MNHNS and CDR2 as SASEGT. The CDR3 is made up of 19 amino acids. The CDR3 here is CASSAGTSGFLRPTDKQYF. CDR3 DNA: TGTGCCAGCAGTGCCGGGACTAGCGGGTTTCTGAGGCCCACAGATAAGCAGTATTTT.

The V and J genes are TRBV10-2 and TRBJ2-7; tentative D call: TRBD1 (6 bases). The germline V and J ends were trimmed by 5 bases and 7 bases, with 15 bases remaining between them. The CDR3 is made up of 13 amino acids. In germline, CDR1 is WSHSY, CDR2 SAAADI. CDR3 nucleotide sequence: TGCGCCAGCAGTCTAAGGACAGTCACGGAGCAGTACTTC. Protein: CASSLRTVTEQYF.

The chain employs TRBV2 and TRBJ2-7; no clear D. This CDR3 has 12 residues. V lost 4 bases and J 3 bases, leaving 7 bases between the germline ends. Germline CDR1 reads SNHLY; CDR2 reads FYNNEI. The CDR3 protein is CASSVTGYEQYF. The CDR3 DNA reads TGTGCCAGCAGTGTCACGGGCTACGAGCAGTACTTC.

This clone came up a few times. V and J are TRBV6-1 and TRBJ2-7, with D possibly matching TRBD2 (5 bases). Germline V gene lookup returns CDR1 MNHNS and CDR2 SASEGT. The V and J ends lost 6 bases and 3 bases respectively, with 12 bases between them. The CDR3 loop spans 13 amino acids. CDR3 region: CASSANGIYEQYF. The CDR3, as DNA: TGTGCCAGCAGCGCCAACGGGATCTACGAGCAGTACTTC.

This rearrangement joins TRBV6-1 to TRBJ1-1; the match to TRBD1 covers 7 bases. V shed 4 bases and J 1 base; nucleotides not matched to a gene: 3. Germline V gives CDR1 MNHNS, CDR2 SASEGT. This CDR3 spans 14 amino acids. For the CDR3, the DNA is TGTGCCAGCAGTGTCAGGGGGACGAACACTGAAGCTTTCTTT. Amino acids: CASSVRGTNTEAFF.

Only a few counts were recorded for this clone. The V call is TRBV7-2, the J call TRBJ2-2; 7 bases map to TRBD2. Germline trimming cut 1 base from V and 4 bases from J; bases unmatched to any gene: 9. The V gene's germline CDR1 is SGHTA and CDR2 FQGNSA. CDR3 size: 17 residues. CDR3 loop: CASSLDQAASGTGELFF. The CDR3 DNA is TGTGCCAGCAGCTTAGATCAGGCGGCTAGCGGCACCGGGGAGCTGTTTTTT.